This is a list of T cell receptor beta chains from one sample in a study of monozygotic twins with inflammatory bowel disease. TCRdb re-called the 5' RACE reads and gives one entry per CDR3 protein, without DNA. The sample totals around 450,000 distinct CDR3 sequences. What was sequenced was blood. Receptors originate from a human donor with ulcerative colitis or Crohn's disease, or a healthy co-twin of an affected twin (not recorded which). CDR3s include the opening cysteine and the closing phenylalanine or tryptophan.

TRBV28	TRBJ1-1	CASSGPGRDHTEAFF
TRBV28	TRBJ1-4	CASSSPKTTNEKLFF
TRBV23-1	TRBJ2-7	CASSQWGGYEQYF
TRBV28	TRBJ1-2	CASRPPGGRNYGYTF
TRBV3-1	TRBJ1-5	CASSQESALPQHF
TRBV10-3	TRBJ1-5	CAISGTGYGSQPQHF
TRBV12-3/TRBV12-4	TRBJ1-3	CASSRTGERNTIYF
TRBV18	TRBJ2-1	CASSPPGQGPLSSYNEQFF
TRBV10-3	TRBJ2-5	CASAGGVETQYF
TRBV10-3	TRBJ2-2	CATTEGAGELFF
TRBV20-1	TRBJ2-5	CSAVLTGEETQYF